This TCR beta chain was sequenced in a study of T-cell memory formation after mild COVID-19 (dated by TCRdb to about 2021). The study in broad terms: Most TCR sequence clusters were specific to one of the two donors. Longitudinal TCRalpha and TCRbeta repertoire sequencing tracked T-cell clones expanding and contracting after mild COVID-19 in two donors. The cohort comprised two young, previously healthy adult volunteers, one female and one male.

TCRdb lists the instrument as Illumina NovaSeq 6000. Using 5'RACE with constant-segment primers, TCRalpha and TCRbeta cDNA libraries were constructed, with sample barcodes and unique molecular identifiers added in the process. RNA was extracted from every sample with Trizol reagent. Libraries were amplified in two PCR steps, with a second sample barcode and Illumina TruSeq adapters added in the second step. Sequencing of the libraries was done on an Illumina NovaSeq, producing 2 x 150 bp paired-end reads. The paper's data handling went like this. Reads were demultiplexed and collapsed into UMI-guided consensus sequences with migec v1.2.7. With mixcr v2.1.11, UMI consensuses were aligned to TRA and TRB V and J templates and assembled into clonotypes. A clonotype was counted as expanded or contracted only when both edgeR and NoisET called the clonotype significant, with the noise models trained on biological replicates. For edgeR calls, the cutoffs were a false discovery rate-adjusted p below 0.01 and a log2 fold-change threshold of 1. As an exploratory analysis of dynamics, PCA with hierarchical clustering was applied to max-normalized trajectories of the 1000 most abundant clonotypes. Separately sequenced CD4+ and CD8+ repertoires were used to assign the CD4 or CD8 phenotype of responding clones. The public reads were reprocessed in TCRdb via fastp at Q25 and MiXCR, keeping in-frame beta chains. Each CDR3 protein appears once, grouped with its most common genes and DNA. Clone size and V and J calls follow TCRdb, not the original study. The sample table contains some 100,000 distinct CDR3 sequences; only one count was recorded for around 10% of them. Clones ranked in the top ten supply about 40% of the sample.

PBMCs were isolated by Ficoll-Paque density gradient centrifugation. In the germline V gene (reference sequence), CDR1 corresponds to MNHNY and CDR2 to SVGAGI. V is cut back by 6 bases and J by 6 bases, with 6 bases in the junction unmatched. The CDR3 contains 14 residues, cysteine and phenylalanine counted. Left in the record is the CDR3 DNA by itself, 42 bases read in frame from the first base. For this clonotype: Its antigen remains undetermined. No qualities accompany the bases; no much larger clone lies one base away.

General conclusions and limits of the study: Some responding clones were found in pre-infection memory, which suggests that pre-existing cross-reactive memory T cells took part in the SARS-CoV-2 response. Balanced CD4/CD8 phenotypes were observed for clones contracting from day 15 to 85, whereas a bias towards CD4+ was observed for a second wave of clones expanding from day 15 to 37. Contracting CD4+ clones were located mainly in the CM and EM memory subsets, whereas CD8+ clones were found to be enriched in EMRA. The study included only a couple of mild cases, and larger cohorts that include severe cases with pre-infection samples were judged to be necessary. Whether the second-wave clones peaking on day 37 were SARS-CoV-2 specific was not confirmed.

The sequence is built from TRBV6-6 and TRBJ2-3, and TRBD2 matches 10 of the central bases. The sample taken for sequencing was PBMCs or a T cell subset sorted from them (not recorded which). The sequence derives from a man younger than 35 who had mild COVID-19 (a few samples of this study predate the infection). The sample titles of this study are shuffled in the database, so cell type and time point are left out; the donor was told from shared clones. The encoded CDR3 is CASSGAGGSDTQYF. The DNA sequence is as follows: TGTGCCAGCAGCGGAGCGGGGGGGAGTGATACGCAGTATTTT.